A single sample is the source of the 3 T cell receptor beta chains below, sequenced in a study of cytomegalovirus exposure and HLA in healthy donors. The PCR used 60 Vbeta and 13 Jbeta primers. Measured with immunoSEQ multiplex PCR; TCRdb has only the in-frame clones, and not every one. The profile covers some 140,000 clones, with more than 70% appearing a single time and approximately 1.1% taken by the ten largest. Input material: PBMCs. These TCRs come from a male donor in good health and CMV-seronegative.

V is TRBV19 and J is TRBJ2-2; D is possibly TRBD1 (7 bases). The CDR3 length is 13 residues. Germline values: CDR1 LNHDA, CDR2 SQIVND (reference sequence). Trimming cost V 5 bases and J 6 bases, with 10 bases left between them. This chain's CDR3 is CASSQGGSGELFF. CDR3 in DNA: TGTGCCAGTAGTCAGGGGGGATCCGGGGAGCTGTTTTTT.

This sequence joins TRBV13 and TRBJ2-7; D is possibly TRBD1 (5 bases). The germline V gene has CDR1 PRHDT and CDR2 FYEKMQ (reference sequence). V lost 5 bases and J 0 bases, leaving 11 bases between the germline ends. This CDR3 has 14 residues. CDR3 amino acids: CASSSWGSSYEQYF. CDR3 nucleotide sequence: TGTGCCAGCAGCAGTTGGGGCAGCTCCTACGAGCAGTACTTC.

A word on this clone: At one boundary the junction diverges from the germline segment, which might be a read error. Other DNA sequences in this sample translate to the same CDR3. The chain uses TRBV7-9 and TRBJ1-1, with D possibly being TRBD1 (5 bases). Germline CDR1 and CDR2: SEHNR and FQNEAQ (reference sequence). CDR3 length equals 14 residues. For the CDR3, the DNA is TGTGCCAGCAGCTTGGAGGCCGGGGGGACTGAGGCTTTCTTT. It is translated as CASSLEAGGTEAFF.